This T cell receptor (beta chain) was observed in a study of T cell responses to AZD1222 COVID-19 vaccine. Profiling relied on immunoSEQ multiplex PCR, and the TCRdb table lists in-frame clones only, not all of them. The sample lists around 130,000 clones; over 85% were seen once. The CDR3 loop spans 12 amino acids. V lost 4 bases and J lost 3, with 8 bases in between. Germline V gives CDR1 SGHRS, CDR2 YFSETQ. A note on this clone: The identical CDR3 is also encoded by other nucleotide sequences in the sample.

The rearrangement joins TRBV5-1 to TRBJ2-7, with D possibly matching TRBD1 (6 bases). Sequencing was performed on peripheral blood, taken on day 0 of AZD1222 vaccination. The clonotype was recovered from an adult in good health. The chain's CDR3 is CASSLQGYEQYF. The CDR3 DNA sequence: TGCGCCAGCAGCCTACAGGGCTACGAGCAGTACTTC.